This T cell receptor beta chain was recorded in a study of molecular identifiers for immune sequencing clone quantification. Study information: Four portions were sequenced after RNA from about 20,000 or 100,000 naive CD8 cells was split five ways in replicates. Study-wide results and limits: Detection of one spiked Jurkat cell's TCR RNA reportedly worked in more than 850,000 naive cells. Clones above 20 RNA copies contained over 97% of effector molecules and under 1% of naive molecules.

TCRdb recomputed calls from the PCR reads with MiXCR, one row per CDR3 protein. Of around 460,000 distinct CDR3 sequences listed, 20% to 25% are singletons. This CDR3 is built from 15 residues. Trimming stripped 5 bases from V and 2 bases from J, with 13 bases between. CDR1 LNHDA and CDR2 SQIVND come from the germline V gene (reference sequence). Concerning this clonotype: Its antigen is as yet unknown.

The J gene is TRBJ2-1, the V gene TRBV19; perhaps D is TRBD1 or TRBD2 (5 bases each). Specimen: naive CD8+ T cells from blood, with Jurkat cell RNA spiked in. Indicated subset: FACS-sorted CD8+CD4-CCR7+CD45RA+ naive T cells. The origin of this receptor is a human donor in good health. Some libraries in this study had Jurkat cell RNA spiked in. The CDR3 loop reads CASSWGSGAYNEQFF. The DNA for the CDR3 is TGTGCCAGTAGTTGGGGGAGCGGAGCCTACAATGAGCAGTTCTTC.